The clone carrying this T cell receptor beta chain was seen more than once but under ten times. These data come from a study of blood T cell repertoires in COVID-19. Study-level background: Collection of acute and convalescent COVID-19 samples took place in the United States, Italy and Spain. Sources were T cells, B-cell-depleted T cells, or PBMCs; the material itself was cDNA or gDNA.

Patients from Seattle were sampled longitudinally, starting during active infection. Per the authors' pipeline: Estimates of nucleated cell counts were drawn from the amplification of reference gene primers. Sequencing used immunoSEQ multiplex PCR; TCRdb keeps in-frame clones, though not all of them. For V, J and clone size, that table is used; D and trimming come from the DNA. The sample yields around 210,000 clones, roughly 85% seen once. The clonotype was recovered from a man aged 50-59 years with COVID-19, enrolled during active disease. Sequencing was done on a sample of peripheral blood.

The CDR3 is CASSNSRDRASYGYTF. The CDR3, as DNA: TGTGCCAGTAGTAATAGCCGGGACAGGGCGTCCTATGGCTACACCTTC. The J gene is TRBJ1-2, the V gene TRBV19, with 9 bases fitting TRBD1. Germline values: CDR1 LNHDA, CDR2 SQIVND (reference sequence). The J segment lost 4 bases and the V segment lost 4 bases, leaving 10 bases of the junction unmatched. The CDR3 is made up of 16 amino acids.